The present T cell receptor (beta chain) was sequenced within a study of shared clonotypes between healthy human individuals. Concerning this clone: The antigen remains undetermined.

Deep was the level at which the assay was run. Libraries were prepared by immunoSEQ multiplex PCR; TCRdb keeps only in-frame clonotypes and omits some of them. In the table there are about 730,000 clones, roughly two thirds of which are singletons. The split of CD4+ cells yielded CD45RA+ naive and CD45RA-negative memory subsets. This CDR3 is 13 amino acids long. V dropped 6 bases and J dropped 4; count of bases not matched to a gene: 3. Germline CDR1 and CDR2: MNHNY and SVGAGI (reference sequence). Study-wide findings and caveats: When naive CD4 clonotypes were compared across several donors, around 5% were shared.

The V call is TRBV6-6, the J call TRBJ1-5; 7 positions match TRBD1. The receptor was isolated from a woman in her twenties or thirties in good health. Sequencing was done on a sample of memory CD4+ T cells sorted from blood. Subset defined: CD45RA-negative fraction. The CDR3: CASSGQANQPQHF. The CDR3 DNA is TGTGCCAGCAGCGGACAGGCAAATCAGCCCCAGCATTTT.